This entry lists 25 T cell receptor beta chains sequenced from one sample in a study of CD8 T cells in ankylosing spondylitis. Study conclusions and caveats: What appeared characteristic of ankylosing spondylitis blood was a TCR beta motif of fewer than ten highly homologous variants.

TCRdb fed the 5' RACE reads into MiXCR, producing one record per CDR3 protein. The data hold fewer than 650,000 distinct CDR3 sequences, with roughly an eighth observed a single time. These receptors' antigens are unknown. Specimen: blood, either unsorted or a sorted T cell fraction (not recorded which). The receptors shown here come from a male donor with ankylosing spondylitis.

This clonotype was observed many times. The CDR3 region is CASGNLRGEQFF. CDR3 nucleotides: TGTGCCAGCGGAAACCTTCGGGGTGAGCAGTTCTTC. The rearrangement uses TRBV7-9 and TRBJ2-1; D might be TRBD2 (5 bases). V was clipped by 8 bases and J by 9 bases, with 14 bases between them. The germline CDR1 and CDR2 sequences are SEHNR and FQNEAQ (reference sequence). The CDR3 sequence is 12 residues long.

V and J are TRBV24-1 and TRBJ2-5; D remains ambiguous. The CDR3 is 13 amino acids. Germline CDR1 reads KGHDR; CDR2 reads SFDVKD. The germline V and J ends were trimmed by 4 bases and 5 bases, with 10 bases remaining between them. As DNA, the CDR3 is TGTGCCACCAGTGAAAGACTGGGGGAGACCCAGTACTTC. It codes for CATSERLGETQYF.

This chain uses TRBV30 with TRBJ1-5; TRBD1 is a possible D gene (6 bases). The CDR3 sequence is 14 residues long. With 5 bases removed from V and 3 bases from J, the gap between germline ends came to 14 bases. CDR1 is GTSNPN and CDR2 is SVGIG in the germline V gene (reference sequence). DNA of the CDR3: TGTGCCTGGGCCGACTGGGGGCTCAATCAGCCCCAGCATTTT. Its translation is CAWADWGLNQPQHF.

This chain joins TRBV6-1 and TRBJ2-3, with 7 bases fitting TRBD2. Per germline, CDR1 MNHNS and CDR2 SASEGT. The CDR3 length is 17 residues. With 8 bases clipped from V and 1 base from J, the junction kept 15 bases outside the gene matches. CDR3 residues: CASSRGVADSGTDTQYF. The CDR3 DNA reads TGTGCCAGCTCCCGGGGGGTAGCCGACTCCGGCACAGATACGCAGTATTTT.

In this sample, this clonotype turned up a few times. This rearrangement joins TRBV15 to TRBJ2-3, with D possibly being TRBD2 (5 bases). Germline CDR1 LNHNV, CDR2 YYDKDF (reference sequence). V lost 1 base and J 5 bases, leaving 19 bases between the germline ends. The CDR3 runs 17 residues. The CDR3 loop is CATSRGARAGVGDTQYF. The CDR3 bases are TGTGCCACCAGCAGAGGGGCGCGGGCAGGAGTTGGAGATACGCAGTATTTT. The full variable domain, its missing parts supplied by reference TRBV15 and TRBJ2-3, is DAMVIQNPRYQVTQFGKPVTLSCSQTLNHNVMYWYQQKSSQAPKLLFHYYDKDFNNEADTPDNFQSRRPNTSFCFLDIRSPGLGDTAMYLCATSRGARAGVGDTQYFGPGTRLTVL.

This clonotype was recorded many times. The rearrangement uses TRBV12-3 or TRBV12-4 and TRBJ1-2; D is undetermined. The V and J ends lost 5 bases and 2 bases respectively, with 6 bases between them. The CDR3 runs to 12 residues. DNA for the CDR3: TGTGCCAGCAGTCCTGGAAACTATGGCTACACCTTC. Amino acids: CASSPGNYGYTF.

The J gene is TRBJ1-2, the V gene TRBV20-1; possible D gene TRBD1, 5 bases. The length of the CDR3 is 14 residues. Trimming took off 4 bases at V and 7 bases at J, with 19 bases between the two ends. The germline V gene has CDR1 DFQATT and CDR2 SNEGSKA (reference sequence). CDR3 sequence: CSATYQGRLSGYTF. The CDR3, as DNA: TGCAGTGCTACCTACCAGGGAAGGCTTAGTGGCTACACCTTC.

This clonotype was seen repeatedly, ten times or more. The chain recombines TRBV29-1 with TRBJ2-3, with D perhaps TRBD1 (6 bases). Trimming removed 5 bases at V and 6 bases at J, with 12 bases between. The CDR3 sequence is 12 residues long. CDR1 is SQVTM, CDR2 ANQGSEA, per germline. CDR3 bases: TGCAGCGTTACTCAGGGGATTGATACGCAGTATTTT. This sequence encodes CSVTQGIDTQYF.

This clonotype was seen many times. In nucleotides, the CDR3 is TGCGCCAGCAGCCTGACAGGGGAGGACGAGCAGTACGTC. Encoded protein: CASSLTGEDEQYV. The J gene is TRBJ2-7, the V gene TRBV5-1, with TRBD1 matching 8 bases. The CDR3 consists of 13 residues. Germline values: CDR1 SGHRS, CDR2 YFSETQ. V was clipped by 4 bases and J by 5 bases; unmatched bases: 5.

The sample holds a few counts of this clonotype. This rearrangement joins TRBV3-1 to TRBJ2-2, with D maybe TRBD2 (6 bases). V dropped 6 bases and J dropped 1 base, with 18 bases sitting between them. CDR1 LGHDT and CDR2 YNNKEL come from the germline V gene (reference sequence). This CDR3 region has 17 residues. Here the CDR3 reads CASRATGSSLNTGELFF. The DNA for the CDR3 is TGTGCCAGCAGAGCCACCGGGAGCTCACTGAACACCGGGGAGCTGTTTTTT.

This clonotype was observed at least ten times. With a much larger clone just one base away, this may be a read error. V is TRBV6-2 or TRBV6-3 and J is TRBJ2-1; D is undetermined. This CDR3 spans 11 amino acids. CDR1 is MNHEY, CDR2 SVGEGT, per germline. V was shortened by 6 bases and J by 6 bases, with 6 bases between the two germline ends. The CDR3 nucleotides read TGTGCCAGCAGCACATTCAATGAGCAGTTCTTC. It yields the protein CASSTFNEQFF.

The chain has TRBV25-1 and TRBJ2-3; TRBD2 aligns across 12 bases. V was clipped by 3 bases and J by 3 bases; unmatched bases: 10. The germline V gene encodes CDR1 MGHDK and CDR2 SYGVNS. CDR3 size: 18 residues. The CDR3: CASSESETSGRLTDTQYF. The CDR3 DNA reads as TGTGCCAGCAGTGAGTCGGAGACTAGCGGGAGATTGACAGATACGCAGTATTTT.

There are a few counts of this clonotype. The CDR3 bases are TGCAGTGCTAGAGACCAGGGGGCTGGGGCCAACGTCCTGACTTTC. As protein: CSARDQGAGANVLTF. The chain is built from TRBV20-1 and TRBJ2-6; TRBD1 agrees at 7 bases. The CDR3 extends over 15 amino acids. V trimming: 0 bases; J trimming: 2 bases; junction bases outside the gene matches: 1. The germline V gene encodes CDR1 DFQATT and CDR2 SNEGSKA (reference sequence).

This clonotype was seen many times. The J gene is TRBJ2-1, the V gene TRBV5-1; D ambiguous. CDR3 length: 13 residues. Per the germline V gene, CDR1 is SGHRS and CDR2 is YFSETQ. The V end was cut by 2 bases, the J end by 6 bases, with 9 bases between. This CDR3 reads CASSFTDANEQFF. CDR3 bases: TGCGCCAGCAGCTTTACTGACGCCAATGAGCAGTTCTTC.

CDR3 in DNA: TGTGCCAGCAGCCAAGATCCTTTGTGGAACACTGAAGCTTTCTTT. Residues: CASSQDPLWNTEAFF. This chain links TRBV14 with TRBJ1-1; no clear D. This CDR3 has 15 residues. Germline CDR1 reads SGHDN; CDR2 reads FVKESK. Trimming took 0 bases from V and 1 from J, leaving 9 bases between them. Full variable domain (remainder filled in from reference TRBV14 and TRBJ1-1): EAGVTQFPSHSVIEKGQTVTLRCDPISGHDNLYWYRRVMGKEIKFLLHFVKESKQDESGMPNNRFLAERTGGTYSTLKVQPAELEDSGVYFCASSQDPLWNTEAFFGQGTRLTVV.

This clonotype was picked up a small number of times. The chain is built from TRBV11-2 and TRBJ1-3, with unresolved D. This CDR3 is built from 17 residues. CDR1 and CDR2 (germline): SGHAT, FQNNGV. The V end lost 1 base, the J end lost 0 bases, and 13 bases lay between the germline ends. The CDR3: CASSLAPGLNSGNTIYF. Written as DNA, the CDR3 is TGTGCCAGCAGCTTAGCCCCCGGGCTAAACTCTGGAAACACCATATATTTT.

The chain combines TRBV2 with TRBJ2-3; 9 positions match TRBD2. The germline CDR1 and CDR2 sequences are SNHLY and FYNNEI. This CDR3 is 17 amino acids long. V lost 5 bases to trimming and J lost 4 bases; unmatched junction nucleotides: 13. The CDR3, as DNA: TGTGCCAGCAGTCCTCCAAAAGGACTAGCGTTACCAGATACGCAGTATTTT. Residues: CASSPPKGLALPDTQYF.

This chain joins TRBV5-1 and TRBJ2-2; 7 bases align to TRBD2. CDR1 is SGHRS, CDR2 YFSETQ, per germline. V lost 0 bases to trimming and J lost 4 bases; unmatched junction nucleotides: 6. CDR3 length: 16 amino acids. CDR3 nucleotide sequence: TGCGCCAGCAGCTTGGGGGCGGGAGACGGCACCGGGGAGCTGTTTTTT. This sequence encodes CASSLGAGDGTGELFF. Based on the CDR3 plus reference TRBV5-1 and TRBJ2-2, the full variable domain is KAGVTQTPRYLIKTRGQQVTLSCSPISGHRSVSWYQQTPGQGLQFLFEYFSETQRNKGNFPGRFSGRQFSNSRSEMNVSTLELGDSALYLCASSLGAGDGTGELFFGEGSRLTVL.

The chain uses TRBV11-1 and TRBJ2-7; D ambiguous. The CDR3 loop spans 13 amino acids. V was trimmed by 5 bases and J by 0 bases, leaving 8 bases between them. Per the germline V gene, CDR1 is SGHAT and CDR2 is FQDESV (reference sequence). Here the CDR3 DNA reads TGTGCCAGCAGCCCCAGGAACTCCTACGAGCAGTACGTC. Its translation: CASSPRNSYEQYV.

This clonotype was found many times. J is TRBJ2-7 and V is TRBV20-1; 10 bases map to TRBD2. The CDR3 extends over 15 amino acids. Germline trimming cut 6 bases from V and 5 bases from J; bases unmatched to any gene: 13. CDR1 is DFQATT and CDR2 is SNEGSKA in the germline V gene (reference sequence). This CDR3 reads CSAPNLAGEVDEQYF. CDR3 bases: TGCAGTGCCCCGAACCTAGCGGGAGAGGTGGACGAGCAGTACTTC.

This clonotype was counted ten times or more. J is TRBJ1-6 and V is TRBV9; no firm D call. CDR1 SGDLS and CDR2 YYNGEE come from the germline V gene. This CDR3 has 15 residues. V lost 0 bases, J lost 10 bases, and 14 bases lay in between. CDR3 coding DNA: TGTGCCAGCAGCGTAGAATCCGTCGGTTGGTCACCCCTCCACTTT. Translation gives CASSVESVGWSPLHF.

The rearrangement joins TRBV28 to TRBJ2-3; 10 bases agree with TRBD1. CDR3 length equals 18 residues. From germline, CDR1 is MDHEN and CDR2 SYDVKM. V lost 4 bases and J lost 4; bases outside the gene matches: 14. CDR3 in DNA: TGTGCCAGCAGTTCGACAGGGGGCCCACAGATCGGGGCAGATACGCAGTATTTT. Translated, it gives CASSSTGGPQIGADTQYF.

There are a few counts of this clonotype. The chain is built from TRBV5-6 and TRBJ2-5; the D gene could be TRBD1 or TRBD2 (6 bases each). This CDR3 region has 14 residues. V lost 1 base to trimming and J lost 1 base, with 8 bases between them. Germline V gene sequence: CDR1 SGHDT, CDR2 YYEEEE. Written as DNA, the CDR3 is TGTGCCAGCAGCTTGAGGGGGGTCCAAGAGACCCAGTACTTC. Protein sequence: CASSLRGVQETQYF.

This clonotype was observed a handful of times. The CDR3 bases are TGTGCCAGCAGTTTATACGGCGGGAAGGATACGCAGTATTTT. It specifies CASSLYGGKDTQYF. J is TRBJ2-3 and V is TRBV12-3 or TRBV12-4; maybe TRBD2 (6 bases). The CDR3 is 14 amino acids. V shed 2 bases and J shed 6 bases, with 12 bases lying between them.

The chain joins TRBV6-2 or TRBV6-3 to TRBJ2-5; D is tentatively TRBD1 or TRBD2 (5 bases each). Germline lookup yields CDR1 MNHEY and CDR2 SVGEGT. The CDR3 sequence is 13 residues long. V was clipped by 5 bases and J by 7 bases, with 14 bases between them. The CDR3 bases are TGTGCCAGCAGTGAGGCCGGGACGGGGACCCAGTACTTC. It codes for CASSEAGTGTQYF.